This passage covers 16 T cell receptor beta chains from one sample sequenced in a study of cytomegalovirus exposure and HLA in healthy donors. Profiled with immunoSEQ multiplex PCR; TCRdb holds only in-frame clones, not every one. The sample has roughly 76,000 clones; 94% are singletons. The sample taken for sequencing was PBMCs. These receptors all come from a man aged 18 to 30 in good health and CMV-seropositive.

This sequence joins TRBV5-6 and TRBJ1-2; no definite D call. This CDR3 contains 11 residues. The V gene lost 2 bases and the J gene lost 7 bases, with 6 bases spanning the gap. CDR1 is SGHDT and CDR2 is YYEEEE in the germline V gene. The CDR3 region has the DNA TGTGCCAGCAGCTTCGGTGGTGGCTACACCTTC. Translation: CASSFGGGYTF.

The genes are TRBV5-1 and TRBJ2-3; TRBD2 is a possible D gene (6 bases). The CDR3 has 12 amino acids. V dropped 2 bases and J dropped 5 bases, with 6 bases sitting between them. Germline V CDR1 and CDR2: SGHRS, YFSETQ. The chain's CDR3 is CASSFGGDTQYF. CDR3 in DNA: TGCGCCAGCAGCTTCGGGGGAGATACGCAGTATTTT.

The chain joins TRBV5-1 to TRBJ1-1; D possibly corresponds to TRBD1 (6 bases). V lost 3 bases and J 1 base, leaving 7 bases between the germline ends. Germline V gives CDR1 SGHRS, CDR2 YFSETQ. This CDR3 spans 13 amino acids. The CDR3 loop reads CASSSTGNTEAFF. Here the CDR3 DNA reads TGCGCCAGCAGCTCGACAGGGAACACTGAAGCTTTCTTT.

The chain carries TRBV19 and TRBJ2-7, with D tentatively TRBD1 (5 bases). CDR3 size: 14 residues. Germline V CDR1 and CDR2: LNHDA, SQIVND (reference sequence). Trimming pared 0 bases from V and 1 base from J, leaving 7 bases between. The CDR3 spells CASSIDAGSYEQYF. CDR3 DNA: TGTGCCAGTAGTATAGACGCAGGGTCCTACGAGCAGTACTTC.

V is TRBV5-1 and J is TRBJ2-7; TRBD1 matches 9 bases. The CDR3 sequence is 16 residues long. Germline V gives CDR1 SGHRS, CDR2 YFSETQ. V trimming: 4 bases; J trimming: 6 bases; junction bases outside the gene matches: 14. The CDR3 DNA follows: TGCGCCAGCAGCCGGGGACAGGGCGGGCCATTTCTCGAGCAGTACTTC. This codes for CASSRGQGGPFLEQYF.

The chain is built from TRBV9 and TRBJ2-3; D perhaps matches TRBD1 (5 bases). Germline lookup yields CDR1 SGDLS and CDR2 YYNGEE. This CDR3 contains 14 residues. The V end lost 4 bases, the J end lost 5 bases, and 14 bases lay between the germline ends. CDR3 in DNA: TGTGCCAGCAGCCCCGGACACGTGCGAGATACGCAGTATTTT. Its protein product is CASSPGHVRDTQYF.

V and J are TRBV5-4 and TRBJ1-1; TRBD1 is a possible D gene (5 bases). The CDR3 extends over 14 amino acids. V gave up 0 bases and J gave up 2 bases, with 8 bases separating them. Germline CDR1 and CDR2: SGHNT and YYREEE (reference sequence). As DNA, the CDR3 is TGTGCCAGCAGCTTGGTAGGGGATAACACTGAAGCTTTCTTT. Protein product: CASSLVGDNTEAFF.

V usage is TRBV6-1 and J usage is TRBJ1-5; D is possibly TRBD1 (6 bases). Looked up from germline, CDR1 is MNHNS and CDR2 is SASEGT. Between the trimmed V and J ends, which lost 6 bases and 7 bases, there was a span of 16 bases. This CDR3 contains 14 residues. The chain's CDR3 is CASSDDRTDQPQHF. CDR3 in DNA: TGTGCCAGCAGCGATGACAGGACGGACCAGCCCCAGCATTTT.

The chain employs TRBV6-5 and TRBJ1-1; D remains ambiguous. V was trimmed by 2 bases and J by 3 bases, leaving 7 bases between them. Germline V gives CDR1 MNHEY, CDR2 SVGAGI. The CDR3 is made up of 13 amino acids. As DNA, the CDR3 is TGTGCCAGCAGTTACGGGCAGTACACTGAAGCTTTCTTT. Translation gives CASSYGQYTEAFF.

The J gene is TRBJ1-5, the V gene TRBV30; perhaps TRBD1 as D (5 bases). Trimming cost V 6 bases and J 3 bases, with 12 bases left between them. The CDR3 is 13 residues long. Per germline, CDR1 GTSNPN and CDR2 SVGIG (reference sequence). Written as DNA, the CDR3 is TGTGCCTGCTCCGACAGACCCAATCAGCCCCAGCATTTT. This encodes CACSDRPNQPQHF.

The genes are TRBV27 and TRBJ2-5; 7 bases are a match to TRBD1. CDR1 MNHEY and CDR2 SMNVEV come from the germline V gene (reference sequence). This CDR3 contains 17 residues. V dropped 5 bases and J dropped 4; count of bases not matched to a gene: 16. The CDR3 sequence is CASSLRSRDRYSETQYF. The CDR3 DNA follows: TGTGCCAGCAGTCTACGGTCCCGGGACAGATATTCAGAGACCCAGTACTTC.

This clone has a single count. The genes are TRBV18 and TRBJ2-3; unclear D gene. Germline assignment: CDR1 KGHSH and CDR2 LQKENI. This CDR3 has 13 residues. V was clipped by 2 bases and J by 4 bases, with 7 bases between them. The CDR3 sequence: CASSPRTADTQYF. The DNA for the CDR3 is TGTGCCAGCTCACCAAGAACGGCAGATACGCAGTATTTT. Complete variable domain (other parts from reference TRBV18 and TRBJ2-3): NAGVMQNPRHLVRRRGQEARLRCSPMKGHSHVYWYRQLPEEGLKFMVYLQKENIIDESGMPKERFSAEFPKEGPSILRIQQVVRGDSAAYFCASSPRTADTQYFGPGTRLTVL.

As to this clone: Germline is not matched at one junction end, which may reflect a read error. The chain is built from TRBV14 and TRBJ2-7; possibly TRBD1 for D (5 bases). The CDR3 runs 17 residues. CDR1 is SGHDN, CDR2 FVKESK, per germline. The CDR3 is CASSQETERGWAYVQYF. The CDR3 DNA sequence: TGTGCCAGCAGCCAAGAAACCGAAAGGGGATGGGCCTACGTGCAGTACTTC.

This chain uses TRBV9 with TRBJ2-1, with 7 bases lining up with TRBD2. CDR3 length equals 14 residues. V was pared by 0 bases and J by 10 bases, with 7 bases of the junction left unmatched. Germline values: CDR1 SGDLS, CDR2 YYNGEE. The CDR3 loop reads CASSVAPSGLEQFF. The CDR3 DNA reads TGTGCCAGCAGCGTAGCGCCTAGCGGTTTGGAGCAGTTCTTC.

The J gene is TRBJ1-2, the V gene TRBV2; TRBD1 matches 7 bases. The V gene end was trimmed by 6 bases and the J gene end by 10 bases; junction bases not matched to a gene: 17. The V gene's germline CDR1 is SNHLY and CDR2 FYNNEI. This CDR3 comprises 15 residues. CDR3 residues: CASSFRQGRWDDYTF. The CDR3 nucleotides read TGTGCCAGCAGCTTTCGACAGGGAAGATGGGATGACTACACCTTC.

The CDR3 region is CSVTTGGTGELFF. CDR3 sequence (DNA): TGCAGCGTGACCACAGGGGGAACCGGGGAGCTGTTTTTT. The chain recombines TRBV29-1 with TRBJ2-2, with 8 bases that match TRBD1. Germline V CDR1 and CDR2: SQVTM, ANQGSEA. V dropped 6 bases and J dropped 5; count of bases not matched to a gene: 5. The CDR3 has 13 amino acids.